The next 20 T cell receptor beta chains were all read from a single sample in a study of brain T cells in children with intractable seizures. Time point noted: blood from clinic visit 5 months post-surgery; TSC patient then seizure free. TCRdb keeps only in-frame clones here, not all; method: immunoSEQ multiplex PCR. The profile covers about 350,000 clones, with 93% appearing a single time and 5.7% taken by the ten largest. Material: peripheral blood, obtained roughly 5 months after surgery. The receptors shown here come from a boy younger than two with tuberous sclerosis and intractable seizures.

CDR3 loop: CASSLESGEAFF. CDR3 nucleotide sequence: TGTGCCAGCAGCTTAGAGTCAGGGGAGGCTTTCTTT. This chain joins TRBV7-9 and TRBJ1-1; the D gene is possibly TRBD1 (6 bases). Trimming cost V 1 base and J 11 bases, with 11 bases left between them. CDR3 length equals 12 residues. Germline-derived CDR1 and CDR2 are SEHNR and FQNEAQ (reference sequence).

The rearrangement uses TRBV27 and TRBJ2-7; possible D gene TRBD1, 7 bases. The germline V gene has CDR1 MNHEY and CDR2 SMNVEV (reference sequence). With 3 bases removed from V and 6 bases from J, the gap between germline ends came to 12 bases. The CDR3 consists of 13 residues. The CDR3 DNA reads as TGTGCCAGCAGTTTTGGCAGGGGGGCCGAGCAGTACTTC. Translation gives CASSFGRGAEQYF.

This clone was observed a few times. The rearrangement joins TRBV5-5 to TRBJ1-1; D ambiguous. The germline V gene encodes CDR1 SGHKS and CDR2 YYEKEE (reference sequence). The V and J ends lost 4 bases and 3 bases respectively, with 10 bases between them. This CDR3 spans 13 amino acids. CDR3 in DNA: TGTGCCAGCAGCCGTACAAGGGACACTGAAGCTTTCTTT. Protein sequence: CASSRTRDTEAFF. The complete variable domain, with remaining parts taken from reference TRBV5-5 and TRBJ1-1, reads DAGVTQSPTHLIKTRGQQVTLRCSPISGHKSVSWYQQVLGQGPQFIFQYYEKEERGRGNFPDRFSARQFPNYSSELNVNALLLGDSALYLCASSRTRDTEAFFGQGTRLTVV.

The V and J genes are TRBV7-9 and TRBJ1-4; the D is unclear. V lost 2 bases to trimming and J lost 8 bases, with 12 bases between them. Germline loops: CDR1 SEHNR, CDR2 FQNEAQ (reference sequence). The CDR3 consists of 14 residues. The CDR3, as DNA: TGTGCCAGCAGCTTATGGTCGGAGAAGGAAAAACTGTTTTTT. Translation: CASSLWSEKEKLFF.

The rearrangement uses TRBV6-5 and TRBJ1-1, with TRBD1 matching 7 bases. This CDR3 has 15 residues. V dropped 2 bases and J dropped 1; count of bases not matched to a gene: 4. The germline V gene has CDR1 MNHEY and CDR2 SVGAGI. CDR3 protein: CASSYGDSSNTEAFF. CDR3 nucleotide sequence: TGTGCCAGCAGTTACGGGGACAGTTCGAACACTGAAGCTTTCTTT.

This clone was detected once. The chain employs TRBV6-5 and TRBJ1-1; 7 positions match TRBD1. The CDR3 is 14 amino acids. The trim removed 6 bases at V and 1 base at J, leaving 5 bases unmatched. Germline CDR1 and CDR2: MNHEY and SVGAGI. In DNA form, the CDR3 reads TGTGCCAGCAGCCCCAGGACAGGGAACACTGAAGCTTTCTTT. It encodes CASSPRTGNTEAFF.

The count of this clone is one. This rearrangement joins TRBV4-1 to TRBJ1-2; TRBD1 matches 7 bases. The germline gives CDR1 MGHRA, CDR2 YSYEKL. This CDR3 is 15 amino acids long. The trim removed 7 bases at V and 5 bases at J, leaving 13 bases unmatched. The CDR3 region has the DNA TGCGCCAGCACCTTGGGGGACAGCGAAGCATATGGCTACACCTTC. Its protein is CASTLGDSEAYGYTF.

CDR3 sequence (DNA): TGTGCCAGCAGGGGTCCGACTAGCGGGAGTTGGGAGACCCAGTACTTC. This codes for CASRGPTSGSWETQYF. V gene TRBV5-4 combines with J gene TRBJ2-5, with 12 bases aligning to TRBD2. The CDR3 runs 16 residues. V lost 5 bases and J lost 5; bases outside the gene matches: 10. In germline, CDR1 is SGHNT, CDR2 YYREEE (reference sequence).

Written as DNA, the CDR3 is TGTGCCACCAGCACCCGATCTAGCGGGGGGGCCTCTTCCTACAATGAGCAGTTCTTC. Amino acids: CATSTRSSGGASSYNEQFF. V usage is TRBV15 and J usage is TRBJ2-1; 12 bases match TRBD2. V dropped 4 bases and J dropped 1; count of bases not matched to a gene: 11. The V gene's germline CDR1 is LNHNV and CDR2 YYDKDF (reference sequence). This CDR3 has 19 residues. Full variable domain (rest looked up from reference TRBV15 and TRBJ2-1): DAMVIQNPRYQVTQFGKPVTLSCSQTLNHNVMYWYQQKSSQAPKLLFHYYDKDFNNEADTPDNFQSRRPNTSFCFLDIRSPGLGDTAMYLCATSTRSSGGASSYNEQFFGPGTRLTVL.

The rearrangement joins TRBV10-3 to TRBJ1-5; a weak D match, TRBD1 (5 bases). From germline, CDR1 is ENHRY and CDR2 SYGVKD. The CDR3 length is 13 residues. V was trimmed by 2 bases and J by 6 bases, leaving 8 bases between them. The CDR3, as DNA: TGTGCCATCAGTGAGGGGGCGGGTCAGCCCCAGCATTTT. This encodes CAISEGAGQPQHF.

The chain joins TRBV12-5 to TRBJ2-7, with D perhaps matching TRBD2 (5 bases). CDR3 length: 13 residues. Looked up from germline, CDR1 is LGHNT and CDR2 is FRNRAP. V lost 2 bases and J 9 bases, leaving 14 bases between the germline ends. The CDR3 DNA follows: TGTGCTAGTGGTTTGAACCCGGGAAAGGGGCAGTACTTC. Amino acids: CASGLNPGKGQYF.

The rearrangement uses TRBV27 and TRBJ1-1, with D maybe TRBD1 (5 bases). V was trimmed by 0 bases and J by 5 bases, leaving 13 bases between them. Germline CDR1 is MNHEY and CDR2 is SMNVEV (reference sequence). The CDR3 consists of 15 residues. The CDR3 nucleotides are TGTGCCAGCAGTTTATCTGCGGGGGTTGAAACTGAAGCTTTCTTT. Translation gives CASSLSAGVETEAFF.

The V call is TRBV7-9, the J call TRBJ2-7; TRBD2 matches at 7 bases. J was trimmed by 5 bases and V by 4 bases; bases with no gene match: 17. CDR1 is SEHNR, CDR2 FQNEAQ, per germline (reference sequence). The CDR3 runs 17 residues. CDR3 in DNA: TGTGCCAGCAGCTCTTACGTGAGGCGGGAGAAGGTCCACGAGCAGTACTTC. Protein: CASSSYVRREKVHEQYF.

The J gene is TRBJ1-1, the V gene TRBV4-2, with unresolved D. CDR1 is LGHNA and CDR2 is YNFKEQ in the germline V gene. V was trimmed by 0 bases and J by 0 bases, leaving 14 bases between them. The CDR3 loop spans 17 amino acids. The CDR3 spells CASSQDRGGNLNTEAFF. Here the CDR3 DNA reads TGTGCCAGCAGCCAAGATCGGGGAGGCAATTTGAACACTGAAGCTTTCTTT.

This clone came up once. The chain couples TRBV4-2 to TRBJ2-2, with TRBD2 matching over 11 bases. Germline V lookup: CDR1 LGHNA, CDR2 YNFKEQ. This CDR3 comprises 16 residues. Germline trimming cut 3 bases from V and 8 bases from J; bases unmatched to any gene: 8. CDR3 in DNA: TGTGCCAGCAGCCAGCTAGCGGGAGGACGTGGGGGGGAGCTGTTTTTT. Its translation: CASSQLAGGRGGELFF.

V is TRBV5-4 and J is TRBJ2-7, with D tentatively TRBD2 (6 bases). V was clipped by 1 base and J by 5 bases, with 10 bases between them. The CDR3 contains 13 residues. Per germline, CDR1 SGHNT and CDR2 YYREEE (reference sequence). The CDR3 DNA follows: TGTGCCAGCAGCTTGCCCTGGGGGGACGAGCAGTACTTC. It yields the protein CASSLPWGDEQYF.

CDR3 amino acids: CASSYGGGITSYEQYF. In DNA form, the CDR3 reads TGTGCCAGCAGTTATGGGGGAGGCATAACCTCTTACGAGCAGTACTTC. The chain employs TRBV6-5 and TRBJ2-7; possible D gene TRBD2, 6 bases. The CDR3 has 16 residues. V dropped 3 bases and J dropped 4 bases, with 19 bases sitting between them. CDR1 MNHEY and CDR2 SVGAGI come from the germline V gene.

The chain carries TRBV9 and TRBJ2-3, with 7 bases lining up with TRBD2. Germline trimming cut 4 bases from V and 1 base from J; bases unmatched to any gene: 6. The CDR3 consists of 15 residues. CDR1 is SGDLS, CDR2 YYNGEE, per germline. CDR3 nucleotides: TGTGCCAGCAGCCTCGGACTAGTGGGCACAGATACGCAGTATTTT. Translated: CASSLGLVGTDTQYF.

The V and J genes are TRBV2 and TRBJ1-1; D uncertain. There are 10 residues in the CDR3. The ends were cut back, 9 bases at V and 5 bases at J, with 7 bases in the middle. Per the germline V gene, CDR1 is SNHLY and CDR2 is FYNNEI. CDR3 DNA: TGTGCCAGTAGAAGGACTGAAGCTTTCTTT. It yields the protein CASRRTEAFF. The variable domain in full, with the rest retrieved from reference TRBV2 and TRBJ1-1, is EPEVTQTPSHQVTQMGQEVILRCVPISNHLYFYWYRQILGQKVEFLVSFYNNEISEKSEIFDDQFSVERPDGSNFTLKIRSTKLEDSAMYFCASRRTEAFFGQGTRLTVV.

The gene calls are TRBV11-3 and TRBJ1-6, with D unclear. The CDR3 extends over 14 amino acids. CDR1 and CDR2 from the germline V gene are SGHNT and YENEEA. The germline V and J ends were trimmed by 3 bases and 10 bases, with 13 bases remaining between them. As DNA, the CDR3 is TGTGCCAGCAGCTTTGGGAGAGGGATGTCACCCCTCCACTTT. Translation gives CASSFGRGMSPLHF.